Listed below are T cell receptor beta chains from one sample, sequenced in a study of blood T cells in healthy people across ages. TCRdb reanalysed the 5' RACE reads using MiXCR and keeps one entry per CDR3 protein. The sample has nearly 1 million distinct CDR3 sequences, roughly 50% seen once. Sequencing was performed on blood. The receptors come from a woman in her sixties or seventies in good health. The CDR3 runs from the conserved cysteine through the conserved F or W. A D gene is named only where the DNA matches it firmly. Size is stated for part of the rows, as once, few or many counts, or as a class when the clone is expanded.

V gene	D gene	J gene	clone size	CDR3 protein	CDR3 DNA
TRBV20-1	TRBD1	TRBJ2-3	few	CSATRQGSPDTQYF	TGCAGTGCTACGCGACAGGGGTCCCCAGATACGCAGTATTTT
TRBV12-5	TRBD2	TRBJ2-1	few	CASGLVLAGVKGNEQFF	TGTGCTAGTGGTTTGGTTCTAGCGGGAGTGAAGGGCAATGAGCAGTTCTTC
TRBV27	-	TRBJ1-2	few	CASSLAAGVGYTF	TGTGCCAGCAGTTTAGCGGCAGGGGTCGGCTACACCTTC
TRBV13	-	TRBJ1-2	-	CASSFREQLYGYTF	TGTGCCAGCAGCTTTCGCGAACAGCTCTATGGCTACACCTTC
TRBV27	-	TRBJ1-2	few	CASSPRSSVTYGYTF	TGTGCCAGCAGTCCCCGTTCCAGCGTAACATATGGCTACACCTTC
TRBV10-3	-	TRBJ1-2	-	CAISEAPLSGYTF	TGTGCCATCAGTGAAGCCCCCCTGAGCGGCTACACCTTC
TRBV7-9	-	TRBJ2-3	-	CASSLAVPPDTQYF	TGTGCCAGCAGCTTGGCGGTACCCCCCGATACGCAGTATTTT
TRBV21-1	-	TRBJ2-6	few	CASSPFSKPGANVLTF	TGTGCCAGCAGCCCGTTTTCAAAACCTGGGGCCAACGTCCTGACTTTC
TRBV28	TRBD1	TRBJ2-5	-	CASTWGTANEQYF	TGTGCCAGCACTTGGGGGACAGCCAATGAGCAGTACTTC
TRBV20-1	-	TRBJ2-4	-	CSATIMGVAKNIQYF	TGCAGTGCAACCATTATGGGGGTGGCCAAAAACATTCAGTACTTC
TRBV2	-	TRBJ2-7	-	CASKITSYEQYF	TGTGCCAGCAAGATTACCTCCTACGAGCAGTACTTC
TRBV4-1	-	TRBJ2-7	many	CASSPFEGLGHEQYF	TGCGCCAGCAGCCCCTTTGAGGGTCTAGGGCACGAGCAGTACTTC
TRBV3-2	-	TRBJ2-5	-	CASTGGTQYF	TGTGCCAGCACGGGAGGGACCCAGTACTTC
TRBV20-1	-	TRBJ2-5	few	CSARDPRTVETQYF	TGCAGTGCTAGAGATCCCCGTACGGTAGAGACCCAGTACTTC
TRBV24-1	-	TRBJ2-3	-	CATSDLGGPLTDTQYF	TGTGCCACCAGTGATCTCGGCGGGCCACTCACAGATACGCAGTATTTT
TRBV28	-	TRBJ2-1	-	CASRNQGQLVDEQFF	TGTGCCAGCAGAAACCAAGGACAGCTGGTGGATGAGCAGTTCTTC
TRBV29-1	-	TRBJ2-1	-	CSVEGFGYNEQFF	TGCAGCGTTGAGGGGTTCGGGTACAATGAGCAGTTCTTC
TRBV18	-	TRBJ1-1	-	CASSSTPNTEAFF	TGTGCCAGCTCTTCCACACCGAACACTGAAGCTTTCTTT
TRBV20-1	TRBD1	TRBJ2-7	-	CSVLMGPAPTGYSGQGCIEQYF	TGCAGTGTCTTAATGGGACCTGCACCAACCGGTTACTCGGGACAGGGATGTATCGAGCAGTACTTC
TRBV4-1	-	TRBJ2-7	-	CASSQTISSRAVRNEQYF	TGCGCCAGCAGCCAAACGATCTCTAGCAGGGCCGTTCGAAACGAGCAGTACTTC
TRBV20-1	-	TRBJ1-2	-	CSARGVYGYTF	TGCAGTGCTAGAGGGGTATATGGCTACACCTTC
TRBV25-1	-	TRBJ2-5	many	CASSDGVGTQYF	TGTGCCAGCAGTGACGGGGTCGGAACCCAGTACTTC
TRBV4-2	TRBD1	TRBJ1-4	once	CASSKDRGIDEKLFF	TGTGCCAGCAGCAAAGACAGGGGAATAGACGAAAAACTGTTTTTT
TRBV6-1	-	TRBJ2-5	-	CASSEDQGVKTQYF	TGTGCCAGCAGTGAAGATCAGGGTGTGAAGACCCAGTACTTC
TRBV7-2	TRBD1	TRBJ2-2	-	CASSFGQGGGTGELFF	TGTGCCAGCAGCTTCGGACAGGGGGGAGGCACCGGGGAGCTGTTTTTT
TRBV12-3/TRBV12-4	-	TRBJ2-6	-	CASRDTDPGANVLTF	TGTGCCAGCCGGGACACGGACCCTGGGGCCAACGTCCTGACTTTC
TRBV28	-	TRBJ2-3	-	CASRVGALVTDTQYF	TGTGCCAGCAGGGTCGGTGCTTTGGTCACAGATACGCAGTATTTT
TRBV4-1	-	TRBJ2-5	-	CASSPITGKIEQYF	TGCGCCAGCAGCCCTATCACAGGGAAGATTGAGCAGTACTTC
TRBV20-1	TRBD2	TRBJ2-1	-	CSARQAGGQGQFF	TGCAGTGCTAGACAAGCGGGAGGGCAAGGTCAGTTCTTC
TRBV6-5	-	TRBJ2-5	-	CASSGSGSQETQYF	TGTGCCAGCAGTGGGTCAGGGTCCCAAGAGACCCAGTACTTC
TRBV12-3/TRBV12-4	TRBD1	TRBJ1-2	-	CASSHRDRGTYGYTF	TGTGCCAGCAGTCACCGGGACAGGGGAACCTATGGCTACACCTTC
TRBV2	TRBD2	TRBJ2-5	-	CASSPSGRALYTDNEQYF	TGTGCCAGCAGTCCTAGCGGGAGGGCCTTATATACTGACAATGAGCAGTACTTC
TRBV6-1	TRBD1	TRBJ1-2	-	CASSASGTGYNYGYTF	TGTGCCAGCAGTGCCTCCGGGACAGGGTATAACTATGGCTACACCTTC
TRBV20-1	-	TRBJ2-6	-	CSATPRAGSGANVLTF	TGCAGTGCTACCCCCAGGGCGGGCTCTGGGGCCAACGTCCTGACTTTC
TRBV10-3	-	TRBJ2-7	few	CAISGTVYEQYF	TGTGCCATCAGTGGGACAGTCTACGAGCAGTACTTC
TRBV20-1	-	TRBJ2-1	few	CSAQTSLGLNEQFF	TGCAGTGCCCAGACTAGTTTAGGCCTCAATGAGCAGTTCTTC
TRBV6-1	TRBD2	TRBJ2-7	-	CASSGGLADYEQYF	TGTGCCAGCAGTGGAGGACTAGCGGACTACGAGCAGTACTTC
TRBV2	-	TRBJ2-3	few	CASSEGRGGTDTQYF	TGTGCCAGCAGTGAAGGCAGGGGAGGCACAGATACGCAGTATTTT
TRBV20-1	-	TRBJ2-7	-	CSCLGQNSYEQYF	TGCAGCTGCCTAGGACAGAACTCCTACGAGCAGTACTTC
TRBV3-1	TRBD1	TRBJ2-1	-	CASSQEPGQVQNEQFF	TGTGCCAGCAGCCAAGAACCGGGACAGGTACAGAATGAGCAGTTCTTC
TRBV5-1	TRBD1	TRBJ2-2	-	CASSRTGSTGELFF	TGCGCCAGCAGCCGGACAGGGAGCACCGGGGAGCTGTTTTTT
TRBV7-2	TRBD2	TRBJ2-7	-	CASSPRLAGADEQYF	TGTGCCAGCAGCCCCCGACTAGCGGGAGCCGACGAGCAGTACTTC
TRBV15	TRBD1	TRBJ2-1	many	CATRETGVDEQFF	TGTGCCACCAGAGAGACAGGGGTGGATGAGCAGTTCTTC
TRBV5-1	TRBD2	TRBJ2-7	-	CASRLGLADSYEQYF	TGCGCCAGCAGACTAGGACTAGCGGACTCCTACGAGCAGTACTTC
TRBV18	TRBD2	TRBJ2-1	-	CASSPLTGGTYNEQFF	TGTGCCAGCTCACCACTCACGGGAGGGACTTACAATGAGCAGTTCTTC